The 3 T cell receptor beta chains below were found in one sample sequenced in a study of cytomegalovirus exposure and HLA in healthy donors (dated by TCRdb to about 2017). The library was produced with the immunoSEQ multiplex PCR assay. Drawn from immuneACCESS, this table holds only the in-frame rearrangements with V and J called that TCRdb kept. Clones are partly lost; checked studies trace under half to an unresolved V gene and leave the rest unexplained. The sample yields 65,000 to 75,000 clones; approximately 94% were counted once. The top ten clonotypes cover around 3.5% of the sample. Input material: PBMCs. These receptors were collected from a woman younger than 35 in good health and CMV-seropositive.

This chain links TRBV28 with TRBJ2-5; D is possibly TRBD2 (6 bases). The CDR3 contains 14 residues. Germline assignment: CDR1 MDHEN and CDR2 SYDVKM. Trimming shortened V by 3 bases and J by 5 bases, and 13 bases separated the two germline ends. As DNA, the CDR3 is TGTGCCAGCAGTTTGTACGGGGGACGGGAGACCCAGTACTTC. Its translation: CASSLYGGRETQYF.

This clone was detected once. The chain has TRBV5-1 and TRBJ1-1; D remains ambiguous. This CDR3 region has 16 residues. V was pared by 0 bases and J by 5 bases, with 17 bases between. The germline CDR1 and CDR2 sequences are SGHRS and YFSETQ. CDR3 amino acids: CASSLEPGLPKTEAFF. As DNA, the CDR3 is TGCGCCAGCAGCTTGGAACCGGGTCTTCCTAAAACTGAAGCTTTCTTT.

In this sample, this clone turned up a few times. The chain joins TRBV4-2 to TRBJ2-2; TRBD2 matches 9 bases. The trim removed 4 bases at V and 4 bases at J, leaving 7 bases unmatched. This CDR3 comprises 16 residues. Germline loops: CDR1 LGHNA, CDR2 YNFKEQ. The DNA for the CDR3 is TGTGCCAGCAGCCCCCGACTAGCGGCGAGCACCGGGGAGCTGTTTTTT. As protein: CASSPRLAASTGELFF.